One sample yielded the 8 T cell receptor beta chains listed below, sequenced in a study of blood T cells in healthy people across ages. A second about 6 to 12 cycle PCR used barcoded and J-beta primers. Using its own MiXCR run on the 5' RACE reads, TCRdb lists one record per CDR3 protein. The sample has about a million distinct CDR3 sequences, about 48% seen once. Sequencing was done on a sample of blood. The receptor set was obtained from a man younger than 40 in good health.

V usage is TRBV20-1 and J usage is TRBJ2-5; possibly TRBD2 for D (6 bases). V dropped 0 bases and J dropped 11 bases, with 22 bases sitting between them. CDR3 size: 15 residues. Germline V gene lookup returns CDR1 DFQATT and CDR2 SNEGSKA (reference sequence). CDR3 protein: CSARDQGLPTDEQYF. The CDR3 bases are TGCAGTGCTAGAGATCAAGGACTACCCACGGATGAGCAGTACTTC.

CDR3 sequence reads: CSVGQGSNEQFF. CDR3 bases: TGCAGCGTTGGACAGGGCTCCAATGAGCAGTTCTTC. The chain links TRBV29-1 to TRBJ2-1; TRBD1 matches 7 bases. The CDR3 length is 12 residues. Germline CDR1 and CDR2: SQVTM and ANQGSEA. After removal of 4 bases from V and 6 bases from J, the junction contained 3 bases not matched to a gene.

This clonotype turned up a few times. V usage is TRBV7-3 and J usage is TRBJ2-7; D call uncertain. CDR1 is SGHTA, CDR2 FQGTGA, per germline. Trimming took off 1 base at V and 6 bases at J, with 16 bases between the two ends. The CDR3 consists of 15 residues. CDR3: CASSLKAAYRPEQYF. The CDR3 bases are TGTGCCAGCAGCTTAAAGGCGGCCTACCGCCCCGAGCAGTACTTC.

The rearrangement joins TRBV29-1 to TRBJ2-3; D is undetermined. This CDR3 is built from 15 residues. V dropped 0 bases and J dropped 1 base, with 11 bases sitting between them. The germline CDR1 and CDR2 sequences are SQVTM and ANQGSEA. The CDR3 reads CSVEDGLIRTDTQYF. CDR3 DNA: TGCAGCGTTGAAGATGGGCTGATCCGCACAGATACGCAGTATTTT.

This clonotype was seen a handful of times. This chain connects TRBV20-1 to TRBJ2-7; 9 positions match TRBD2. Germline values: CDR1 DFQATT, CDR2 SNEGSKA (reference sequence). V was pared by 1 base and J by 6 bases, with 10 bases of the junction left unmatched. The CDR3 totals 15 residues. The CDR3 is CSARGGSSGVSEQYF. The CDR3 region has the DNA TGCAGTGCTAGAGGAGGGTCTAGCGGGGTTAGCGAGCAGTACTTC.

A word on this clonotype: A single base separates this from a much larger clone, so it may be a read error. The chain is built from TRBV6-5 and TRBJ1-2, with TRBD1 identical over 8 bases. The J segment lost 5 bases and the V segment lost 2 bases, leaving 7 bases of the junction unmatched. CDR3 length equals 15 residues. Germline-derived CDR1 and CDR2 are MNHEY and SVGAGI. CDR3 residues: CASSYAGTGLYGYTF. In DNA, the CDR3 is TGTGCCAGCAGTTACGCGGGGACAGGCCTTTATGGCTACACCTTC.

V is TRBV7-3 and J is TRBJ2-7; TRBD2 matches 8 bases. CDR1 and CDR2 from the germline V gene are SGHTA and FQGTGA. The CDR3 sequence is 15 residues long. J gave up 1 base and V 1 base, and 3 bases lay outside the gene matches. Here the CDR3 reads CASSLISGSSYEQYF. CDR3 bases: TGTGCCAGCAGCTTAATCAGCGGGAGTTCCTACGAGCAGTACTTC.

This clonotype came up a few times. The chain is built from TRBV6-2 or TRBV6-3 and TRBJ2-1; tentative D call: TRBD2 (6 bases). Germline lookup yields CDR1 MNHEY and CDR2 SVGEGT. CDR3 length equals 14 residues. V was shortened by 6 bases and J by 3 bases, with 12 bases between the two germline ends. The CDR3 region is CASRPTGLYNEQFF. As DNA, the CDR3 is TGTGCCAGCAGACCGACGGGACTCTACAATGAGCAGTTCTTC.